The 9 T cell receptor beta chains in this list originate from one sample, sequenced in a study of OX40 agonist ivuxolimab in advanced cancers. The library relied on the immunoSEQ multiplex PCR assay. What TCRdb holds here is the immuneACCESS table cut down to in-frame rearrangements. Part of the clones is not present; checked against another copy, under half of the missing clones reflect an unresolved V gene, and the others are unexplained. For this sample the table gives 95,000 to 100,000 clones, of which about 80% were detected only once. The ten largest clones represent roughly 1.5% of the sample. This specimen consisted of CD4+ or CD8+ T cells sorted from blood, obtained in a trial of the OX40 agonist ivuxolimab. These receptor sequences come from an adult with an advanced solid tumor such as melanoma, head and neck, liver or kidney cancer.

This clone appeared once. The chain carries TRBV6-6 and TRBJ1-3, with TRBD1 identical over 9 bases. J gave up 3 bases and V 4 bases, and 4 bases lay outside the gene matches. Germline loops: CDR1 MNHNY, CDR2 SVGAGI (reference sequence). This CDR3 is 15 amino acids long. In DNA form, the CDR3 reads TGTGCCAGCAGTTGGACAGGGGCGAATGGAAACACCATATATTTT. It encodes CASSWTGANGNTIYF.

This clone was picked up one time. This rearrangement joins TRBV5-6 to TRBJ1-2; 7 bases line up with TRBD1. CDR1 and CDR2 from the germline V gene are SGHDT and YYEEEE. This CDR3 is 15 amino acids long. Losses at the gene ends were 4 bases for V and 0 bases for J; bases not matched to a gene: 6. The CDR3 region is CASSLTGDANYGYTF. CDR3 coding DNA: TGTGCCAGCAGCCTTACAGGGGACGCTAACTATGGCTACACCTTC.

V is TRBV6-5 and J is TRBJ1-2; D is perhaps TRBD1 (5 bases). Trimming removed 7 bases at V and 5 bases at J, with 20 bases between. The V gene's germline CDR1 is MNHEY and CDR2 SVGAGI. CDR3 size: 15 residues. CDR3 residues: CASKVTGRSMYGYTF. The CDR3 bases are TGTGCCAGCAAAGTTACAGGCCGGTCGATGTATGGCTACACCTTC.

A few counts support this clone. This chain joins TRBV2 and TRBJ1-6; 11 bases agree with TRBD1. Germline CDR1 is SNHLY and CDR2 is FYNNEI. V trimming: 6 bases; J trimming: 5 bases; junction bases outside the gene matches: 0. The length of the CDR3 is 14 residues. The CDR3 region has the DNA TGTGCCAGCAGGGGACAGGGGGATAATTCACCCCTCCACTTT. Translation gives CASRGQGDNSPLHF.

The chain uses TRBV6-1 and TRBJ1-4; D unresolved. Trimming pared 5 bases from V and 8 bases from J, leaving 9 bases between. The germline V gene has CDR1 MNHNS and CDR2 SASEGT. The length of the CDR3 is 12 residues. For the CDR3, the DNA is TGTGCCAGCAGTCGAGCGGGGGAAAAACTGTTTTTT. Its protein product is CASSRAGEKLFF.

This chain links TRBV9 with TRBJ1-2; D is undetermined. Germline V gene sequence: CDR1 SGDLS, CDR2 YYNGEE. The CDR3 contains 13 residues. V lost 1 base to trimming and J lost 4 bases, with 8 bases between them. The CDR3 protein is CASSVSGVYGYTF. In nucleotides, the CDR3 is TGTGCCAGCAGCGTATCGGGAGTCTATGGCTACACCTTC.

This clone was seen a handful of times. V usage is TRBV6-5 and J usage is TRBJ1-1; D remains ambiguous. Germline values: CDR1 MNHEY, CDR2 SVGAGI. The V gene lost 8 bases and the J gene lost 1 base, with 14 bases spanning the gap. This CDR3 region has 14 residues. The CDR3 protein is CASGVGIRNTEAFF. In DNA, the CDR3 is TGTGCCAGCGGGGTGGGTATCCGGAACACTGAAGCTTTCTTT.

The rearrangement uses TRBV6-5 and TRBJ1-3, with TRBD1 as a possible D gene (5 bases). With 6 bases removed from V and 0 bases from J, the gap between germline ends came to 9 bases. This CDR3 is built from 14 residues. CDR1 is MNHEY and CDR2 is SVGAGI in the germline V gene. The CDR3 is CASSRARSGNTIYF. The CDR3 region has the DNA TGTGCCAGCAGCAGGGCCCGCTCTGGAAACACCATATATTTT.

The CDR3 DNA reads TGTGCCAGCAGTGAAGCGGGGGGAGCTAATGAAAAACTGTTTTTT. Its protein product is CASSEAGGANEKLFF. The chain employs TRBV6-1 and TRBJ1-4, with D possibly being TRBD1 (5 bases). CDR3 length: 15 residues. Germline V gene lookup returns CDR1 MNHNS and CDR2 SASEGT. V lost 0 bases to trimming and J lost 3 bases, with 8 bases between them.